This T cell receptor beta chain was sequenced during a study of blood T cell repertoires in COVID-19. CDR1 is SGHAT, CDR2 FQNNGV, per germline. The CDR3 is made up of 16 amino acids. The V gene lost 1 base and the J gene lost 1 base, with 13 bases spanning the gap. Measured with immunoSEQ multiplex PCR; TCRdb has only the in-frame clones, and not every one. The repertoire consists of 150,000 to 170,000 clones, with about four fifths occurring once and the leading ten covering about 4%. The chain couples TRBV11-2 to TRBJ2-5, with D possibly TRBD1 on 6 matching bases. Material for sequencing was peripheral blood. This receptor was identified in a woman of 80 years or more with acute or convalescent COVID-19. The CDR3 DNA is TGTGCCAGCAGCTTAGGGGCAGGGGTGACCCAAGAGACCCAGTACTTC. Translated: CASSLGAGVTQETQYF.